What follows is one T cell receptor beta chain and its context. These data originate in a study of blood T cell repertoires in COVID-19. The overall study: PBMCs, B-cell-depleted T cells, or T cells were the source of the cDNA or gDNA that made up the material.

Measured with immunoSEQ multiplex PCR; TCRdb has only the in-frame clones, and not every one. The sample has about 380,000 clones; around 89% are singletons. CDR3 size: 11 residues. The V gene end was trimmed by 5 bases and the J gene end by 7 bases; junction bases not matched to a gene: 1. The germline V gene encodes CDR1 MDHEN and CDR2 SYDVKM. This rearrangement joins TRBV28 to TRBJ2-7, with 8 nucleotides matching TRBD1. Sequencing input: peripheral blood. The origin of this receptor is a man aged 35 to 55 with acute or convalescent COVID-19. In nucleotides, the CDR3 is TGTGCCAGCAGTAGGACAGGGGAGCAGTACTTC. This gives the protein CASSRTGEQYF.